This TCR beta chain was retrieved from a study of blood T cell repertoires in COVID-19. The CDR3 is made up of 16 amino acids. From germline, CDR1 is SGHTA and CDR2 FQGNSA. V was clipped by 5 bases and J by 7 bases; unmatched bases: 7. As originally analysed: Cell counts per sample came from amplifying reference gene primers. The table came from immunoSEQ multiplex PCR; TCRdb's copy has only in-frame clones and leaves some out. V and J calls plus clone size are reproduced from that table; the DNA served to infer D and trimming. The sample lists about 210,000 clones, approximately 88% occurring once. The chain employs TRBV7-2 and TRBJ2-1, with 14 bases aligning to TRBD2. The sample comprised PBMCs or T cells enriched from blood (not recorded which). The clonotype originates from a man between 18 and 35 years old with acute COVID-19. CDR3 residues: CASSRRLAGGGNEQFF. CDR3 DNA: TGTGCCAGCAGCCGCAGACTAGCGGGAGGGGGTAATGAGCAGTTCTTC.